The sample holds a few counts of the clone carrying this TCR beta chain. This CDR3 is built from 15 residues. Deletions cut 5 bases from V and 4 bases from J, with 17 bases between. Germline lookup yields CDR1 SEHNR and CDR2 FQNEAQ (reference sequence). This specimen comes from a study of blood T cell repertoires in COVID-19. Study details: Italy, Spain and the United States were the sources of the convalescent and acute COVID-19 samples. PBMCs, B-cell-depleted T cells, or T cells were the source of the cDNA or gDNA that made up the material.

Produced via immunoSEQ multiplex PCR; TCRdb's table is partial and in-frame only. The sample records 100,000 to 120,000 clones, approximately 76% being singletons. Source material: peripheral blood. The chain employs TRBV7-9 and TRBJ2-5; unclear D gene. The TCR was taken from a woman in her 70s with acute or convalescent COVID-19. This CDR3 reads CASSPPVRLGETQYF. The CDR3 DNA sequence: TGTGCCAGCAGCCCCCCTGTGAGGCTAGGAGAGACCCAGTACTTC.